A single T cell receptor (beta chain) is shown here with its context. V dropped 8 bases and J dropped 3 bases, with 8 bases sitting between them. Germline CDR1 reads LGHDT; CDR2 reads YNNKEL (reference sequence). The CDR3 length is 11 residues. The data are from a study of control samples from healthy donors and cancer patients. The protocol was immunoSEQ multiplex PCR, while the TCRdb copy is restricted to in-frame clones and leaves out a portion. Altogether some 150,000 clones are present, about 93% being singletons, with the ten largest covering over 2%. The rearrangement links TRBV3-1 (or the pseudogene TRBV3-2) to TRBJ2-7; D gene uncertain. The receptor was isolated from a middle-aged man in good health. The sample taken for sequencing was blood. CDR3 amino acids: CASGVVYEQYF. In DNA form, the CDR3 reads TGTGCCAGCGGGGTAGTCTACGAGCAGTACTTC.